This record looks at one TCR beta chain sequence and its context. Its antigen is unidentified. TCRdb analysed the reads with MiXCR anew, one entry per CDR3 protein. The sample yields a few hundred thousand distinct CDR3 sequences, under 45% seen once. The data are from a study of T cell repertoires in cytomegalovirus infection. Study at large: The authors used CMV epitopes that were HLA-C-restricted (recently identified) and HLA-B-restricted (well studied). In public TCR beta signatures, there were indications of both CMV infection and matching HLA type.

The study, taken as a whole, reports: Carriers of CMV and the relevant HLA type were discriminated by public TCR beta frequency. CMV-specific TCR beta clonotypes restricted by HLA-C dominated the ex vivo response.

Material: cultured PBMCs, obtained from culture after CMV antigen stimulation. This receptor was identified in a human donor in good health (CMV status not recorded). Some clones in this sample may be carry-over from other donors' samples.

The CDR3 coding sequence is TGTGCCAGCAGCGCAGTCCTAGCGGACAATGAGCAGTTCTTC. Its protein is CASSAVLADNEQFF. The V and J genes are TRBV7-2 and TRBJ2-1, with TRBD2 identical over 7 bases. Per germline, CDR1 SGHTA and CDR2 FQGNSA. Trimming at V came to 5 bases and at J to 5 bases, leaving 6 bases not matched to a gene. CDR3 size: 14 residues.